The 6 T cell receptor beta chains presented below share a single source sample, sequenced in a study of identical twins. TCRdb independently ran MiXCR on the 5' RACE reads; one entry per CDR3 protein. The data show approximately 620,000 distinct CDR3 sequences, around 8.6% seen once. These sequences were also reported in another study, on yellow fever vaccine responses in identical twins.

Sequenced: PBMCs. Receptors originate from a woman aged 18-29 years in good health.

This clonotype was picked up many times. The V call is TRBV10-2, the J call TRBJ2-3; D assignment may be TRBD1 or TRBD2 (5 bases each). The CDR3 has 14 amino acids. The germline CDR1 and CDR2 sequences are WSHSY and SAAADI. V was pared by 7 bases and J by 3 bases, with 14 bases between. The CDR3 DNA follows: TGCGCCAGCAATCGGGACGGACCAACAGATACGCAGTATTTT. It yields the protein CASNRDGPTDTQYF.

At least ten counts were recorded for this clonotype. The V gene is TRBV6-5, the J gene TRBJ2-2; D might be TRBD2 (5 bases). Germline-derived CDR1 and CDR2 are MNHEY and SVGAGI. This CDR3 is built from 16 residues. Trimming shortened V by 0 bases and J by 7 bases, and 15 bases separated the two germline ends. CDR3 amino acids: CASSYSLRGSGGELFF. The CDR3 DNA is TGTGCCAGCAGTTACTCTCTCCGGGGATCGGGCGGGGAGCTGTTTTTT.

The chain is built from TRBV30 and TRBJ2-7; 7 nucleotides agree with TRBD1. Germline V CDR1 and CDR2: GTSNPN, SVGIG (reference sequence). J lost 4 bases, V lost 3 bases, and 6 bases had no gene match. This CDR3 spans 13 amino acids. CDR3 sequence (DNA): TGTGCCTGGAGACCGGACAGGCTATACGAGCAGTACTTC. Its protein is CAWRPDRLYEQYF. The variable domain in full, with the rest retrieved from reference TRBV30 and TRBJ2-7, is SQTIHQWPATLVQPVGSPLSLECTVEGTSNPNLYWYRQAAGRGLQLLFYSVGIGQISSEVPQNLSASRPQDRQFILSSKKLLLSDSGFYLCAWRPDRLYEQYFGPGTRLTVT.

This clonotype was recorded many times. The rearrangement uses TRBV28 and TRBJ1-1; a possible D gene is TRBD1 (5 bases). The V end lost 3 bases, the J end lost 5 bases, and 13 bases lay between the germline ends. This CDR3 region has 14 residues. CDR1 MDHEN and CDR2 SYDVKM come from the germline V gene. DNA of the CDR3: TGTGCCAGCAGTTTTTCAGGGCGAGGAACTGAAGCTTTCTTT. Its translation: CASSFSGRGTEAFF. Filled out from reference TRBV28 and TRBJ1-1, the complete variable domain reads DVKVTQSSRYLVKRTGEKVFLECVQDMDHENMFWYRQDPGLGLRLIYFSYDVKMKEKGDIPEGYSVSREKKERFSLILESASTNQTSMYLCASSFSGRGTEAFFGQGTRLTVV.

This clonotype was counted many times. This chain uses TRBV6-6 with TRBJ2-7; D unresolved. Germline CDR1 is MNHNY and CDR2 is SVGAGI (reference sequence). CDR3 length: 13 amino acids. The germline V and J ends were trimmed by 8 bases and 2 bases, with 13 bases remaining between them. CDR3 DNA sequence: TGTGCCAGCGTATCAGGTGGCGCCTACGAGCAGTACTTC. Amino acids: CASVSGGAYEQYF.

V is TRBV11-3 and J is TRBJ2-1, with 8 bases lining up with TRBD2. CDR3 length: 14 residues. V shed 5 bases, J shed 9 bases, and the junction held 9 bases outside the gene matches. Germline V CDR1 and CDR2: SGHNT, YENEEA. CDR3 residues: CASSLREGRAEQFF. The CDR3 coding sequence is TGTGCCAGCAGCCTCCGGGAGGGACGGGCTGAGCAGTTCTTC.